This entry is about one T cell receptor beta chain. Antigen: not known. The sample is drawn from a study of beta chain features in type 1 diabetes. Across the study: There were approximately 100,000,000 sorted cells examined across all samples.

Expressed TCRB transcripts were sequenced after all isolated RNA was converted to cDNA. The repertoire was sequenced with immunoSEQ multiplex PCR; TCRdb's copy has only in-frame clones and lacks some. Of more than 250,000 clones in the sample, 20% were seen once. V dropped 7 bases and J dropped 1 base, with 13 bases sitting between them. CDR3 length equals 13 residues. CDR1 SQVTM and CDR2 ANQGSEA come from the germline V gene. Each donor gave one heparinised blood draw averaging about 120 mL. The study, taken as a whole, reports: Type 1 diabetes patients had TCRB CDR3s that were shorter (moderately but significantly so) in all four CD4+ subsets.

The chain employs TRBV29-1 and TRBJ1-2; no reliable D call. The sample taken for sequencing was naive CD4+ T cells from blood. The origin of this receptor is a woman aged 40 to 50 with type 1 diabetes. The CDR3 reads CSARRTNNYGYTF. The DNA for the CDR3 is TGCAGCGCCCGCCGGACTAATAACTATGGCTACACCTTC.